A single sample is the source of the 32 T cell receptor beta chains below, sequenced in a study of T cell repertoires in aging, cancer and after chemotherapy (dated by TCRdb to the late 2010s). Instrument on record: Illumina MiSeq. Rearranged TRB sequences spanning V, D and J segments were amplified by multiplex touch-down PCR using a mixed TRB-A/B primer pool. In-frame beta chains were kept once TCRdb had trimmed the public reads at Q25 with fastp and called clones with MiXCR. Each record represents a unique CDR3 protein, reported with the most common genes and DNA among its rows. Across this sample there are about 10,000 distinct CDR3 sequences, with roughly 39% seen only once. Roughly 8.2% of the sample comes from the top ten. TCR beta rearrangements were amplified from genomic DNA extracted from peripheral blood rather than from sorted cells or RNA. Sequenced: blood. The receptors were gathered from a human donor in good health.

By share, this clonotype ranks as medium-sized (0.01 to 0.1%). The chain links TRBV29-1 to TRBJ2-2, with 11 bases matching TRBD2. The germline V gene has CDR1 SQVTM and CDR2 ANQGSEA. The CDR3 consists of 18 residues. Losses at the gene ends were 8 bases for V and 0 bases for J; bases not matched to a gene: 14. The CDR3 nucleotides read TGCAGCCCGCTCACTAGCGGGAGAAGATCCGCGAACACCGGGGAGCTGTTTTTT. This gives the protein CSPLTSGRRSANTGELFF.

This chain connects TRBV6-6 to TRBJ2-1; no reliable D call. Germline CDR1 reads MNHNY; CDR2 reads SVGAGI (reference sequence). There are 12 residues in the CDR3. The V end was cut by 5 bases, the J end by 3 bases, with 5 bases between. The CDR3 coding sequence is TGTGCCAGCAGTCCGGGCTACAATGAGCAGTTCTTC. Encoded protein: CASSPGYNEQFF.

The V gene is TRBV27, the J gene TRBJ2-7, with a weak D call TRBD1 (5 bases). Trimming removed 5 bases at V and 2 bases at J, with 13 bases between. CDR1 is MNHEY, CDR2 SMNVEV, per germline (reference sequence). The CDR3 loop spans 14 amino acids. The CDR3 here is CASSHRTSAYEQYF. The CDR3 nucleotides read TGTGCCAGCAGTCACAGGACCAGCGCCTACGAGCAGTACTTC.

V and J are TRBV6-1 and TRBJ1-2; D unclear. CDR3 size: 13 residues. Germline CDR1 and CDR2: MNHNS and SASEGT. With 7 bases removed from V and 3 bases from J, the gap between germline ends came to 12 bases. The CDR3 is CASTQVLDYGYTF. The CDR3 DNA reads TGTGCCAGCACCCAAGTCTTAGACTATGGCTACACCTTC.

The rearrangement uses TRBV12-3 or TRBV12-4 and TRBJ2-7; D unclear. Trimming cost V 5 bases and J 0 bases, with 14 bases left between them. This CDR3 has 15 amino acids. The CDR3 region is CASSPPAFSSYEQYF. The DNA of the CDR3 is TGTGCCAGCAGTCCACCGGCCTTCAGCTCCTACGAGCAGTACTTC.

The rearrangement uses TRBV6-2 or TRBV6-3 and TRBJ2-1; tentatively, D is TRBD1 (6 bases). Germline V gene data show CDR1 as MNHEY and CDR2 as SVGEGT. V was clipped by 6 bases and J by 9 bases, with 15 bases between them. The CDR3 is 13 amino acids. The CDR3 DNA is TGTGCCAGCAGAACCTTAGGGACAACTGAGCAGTTCTTC. It translates to CASRTLGTTEQFF.

This clonotype was detected a few times. V is TRBV18 and J is TRBJ2-7; D remains unclear. Germline V gene sequence: CDR1 KGHSH, CDR2 LQKENI. The V and J ends lost 6 bases and 0 bases respectively, with 9 bases between them. The CDR3 is made up of 13 amino acids. CDR3 in amino acids: CASSPGLSYEQYF. The CDR3, as DNA: TGTGCCAGCTCCCCCGGCCTCTCCTACGAGCAGTACTTC. Complete variable domain (other parts from reference TRBV18 and TRBJ2-7): NAGVMQNPRHLVRRRGQEARLRCSPMKGHSHVYWYRQLPEEGLKFMVYLQKENIIDESGMPKERFSAEFPKEGPSILRIQQVVRGDSAAYFCASSPGLSYEQYFGPGTRLTVT.

Only a few counts were recorded for this clonotype. V usage is TRBV5-4 and J usage is TRBJ1-2; unclear D gene. There are 13 residues in the CDR3. The ends were cut back, 7 bases at V and 0 bases at J, with 10 bases in the middle. Germline V gene lookup returns CDR1 SGHNT and CDR2 YYREEE (reference sequence). Written as DNA, the CDR3 is TGTGCCAGCTATTCAGGAGCTAACTATGGCTACACCTTC. Protein sequence: CASYSGANYGYTF.

This chain links TRBV30 with TRBJ2-3; 11 bases match TRBD2. The CDR3 has 13 amino acids. V dropped 2 bases and J dropped 7; count of bases not matched to a gene: 2. The germline V gene has CDR1 GTSNPN and CDR2 SVGIG (reference sequence). DNA of the CDR3: TGTGCCTGGAGTACTAGCGGGAGAAATACGCAGTATTTT. Its protein product is CAWSTSGRNTQYF.

The rearrangement uses TRBV29-1 and TRBJ2-1, with 7 bases identical to TRBD1. In germline, CDR1 is SQVTM, CDR2 ANQGSEA. Losses at the gene ends were 6 bases for V and 4 bases for J; bases not matched to a gene: 3. The length of the CDR3 is 12 residues. The CDR3 DNA sequence: TGCAGCGTAGGGACAGAATACAATGAGCAGTTCTTC. Encoded protein: CSVGTEYNEQFF.

The chain combines TRBV5-6 with TRBJ2-1, with 7 bases that match TRBD1. Germline CDR1 is SGHDT and CDR2 is YYEEEE. This CDR3 is 14 amino acids long. V trimming: 4 bases; J trimming: 1 base; junction bases outside the gene matches: 2. In DNA, the CDR3 is TGTGCCAGCAGCGGGACAGTTTCCTACAATGAGCAGTTCTTC. Its translation is CASSGTVSYNEQFF. Together with reference TRBV5-6 and TRBJ2-1, the CDR3 gives the full variable domain: DAGVTQSPTHLIKTRGQQVTLRCSPKSGHDTVSWYQQALGQGPQFIFQYYEEEERQRGNFPDRFSGHQFPNYSSELNVNALLLGDSALYLCASSGTVSYNEQFFGPGTRLTVL.

This clonotype was observed a handful of times. V and J are TRBV19 and TRBJ2-5, with D hard to call. With 0 bases removed from V and 5 bases from J, the gap between germline ends came to 4 bases. Germline lookup yields CDR1 LNHDA and CDR2 SQIVND (reference sequence). This CDR3 has 12 residues. The CDR3 DNA sequence: TGTGCCAGTAGTATAGATCGGGAGACCCAGTACTTC. This codes for CASSIDRETQYF.

The chain combines TRBV5-6 with TRBJ1-4, with 9 bases fitting TRBD1. Germline CDR1 reads SGHDT; CDR2 reads YYEEEE. There are 13 residues in the CDR3. V was pared by 4 bases and J by 7 bases, with 2 bases of the junction left unmatched. Here the CDR3 DNA reads TGTGCCAGCAGCGAGGACAGGGGTGAAAAACTGTTTTTT. Translation gives CASSEDRGEKLFF.

In this sample, this clonotype turned up a few times. The chain is built from TRBV11-1 and TRBJ1-2, with 7 bases aligning to TRBD1. V shed 4 bases, J shed 4 bases, and the junction held 12 bases outside the gene matches. This CDR3 is 16 amino acids long. Germline lookup yields CDR1 SGHAT and CDR2 FQDESV (reference sequence). CDR3 DNA: TGTGCCAGCAGCTCCACCTCCGGGACAGAACCCTATGGCTACACCTTC. Its protein product is CASSSTSGTEPYGYTF.

The chain is built from TRBV7-2 and TRBJ2-5; possibly TRBD2 for D (5 bases). This CDR3 is built from 13 residues. Deletions cut 3 bases from V and 5 bases from J, with 10 bases between. Germline loops: CDR1 SGHTA, CDR2 FQGNSA. DNA for the CDR3: TGTGCCAGCAGCTTGCTAGCTTTGGAGACCCAGTACTTC. It encodes CASSLLALETQYF.

By share, this clonotype counts as medium-sized. The chain employs TRBV6-5 and TRBJ2-1; D is uncertain. CDR1 and CDR2 (germline): MNHEY, SVGAGI. CDR3 length: 12 amino acids. V was cut by 7 bases and J by 8 bases, with 12 bases left in between. Here the CDR3 DNA reads TGTGCCAGCAATAACCTGCTCGATGAGCAGTTCTTC. Translated, it gives CASNNLLDEQFF.

The chain uses TRBV11-1 and TRBJ1-4, with TRBD1 as a possible D gene (5 bases). V shed 7 bases and J shed 0 bases, with 12 bases lying between them. This CDR3 spans 15 amino acids. The germline V gene encodes CDR1 SGHAT and CDR2 FQDESV (reference sequence). The CDR3 nucleotides are TGTGCCAGCACCAAGGGGCCAACAACTAATGAAAAACTGTTTTTT. Translation gives CASTKGPTTNEKLFF.

The rearrangement uses TRBV19 and TRBJ1-5, with TRBD1 matching over 7 bases. CDR1 is LNHDA, CDR2 SQIVND, per germline (reference sequence). V was pared by 5 bases and J by 3 bases, with 4 bases of the junction left unmatched. The length of the CDR3 is 14 residues. The CDR3 loop reads CASSFGQDNQPQHF. CDR3 nucleotides: TGTGCCAGTAGTTTTGGACAGGACAATCAGCCCCAGCATTTT.

The chain couples TRBV11-1 to TRBJ2-5; either TRBD1 or TRBD2 may supply D (6 bases each). The germline V gene encodes CDR1 SGHAT and CDR2 FQDESV (reference sequence). This CDR3 is 12 amino acids long. V shed 7 bases and J shed 1 base, with 7 bases lying between them. The CDR3 nucleotides read TGTGCCAGCAAGGGGGGCCAAGAGACCCAGTACTTC. It specifies CASKGGQETQYF.

By share of the sample, this clonotype is large (0.1 to 1%). J is TRBJ2-3 and V is TRBV6-5; D unresolved. Germline lookup yields CDR1 MNHEY and CDR2 SVGAGI. The CDR3 totals 13 residues. The V end lost 0 bases, the J end lost 7 bases, and 8 bases lay between the germline ends. In nucleotides, the CDR3 is TGTGCCAGCAGTTACTCAGCCAGGAATACGCAGTATTTT. Its protein is CASSYSARNTQYF.

The chain carries TRBV27 and TRBJ2-1, with 7 bases lining up with TRBD2. CDR1 MNHEY and CDR2 SMNVEV come from the germline V gene (reference sequence). The V and J ends lost 5 bases and 0 bases, in that order; junction bases with no gene match: 4. This CDR3 has 15 amino acids. The CDR3 DNA sequence: TGTGCCAGCAGTCGTAGCGGGCACTCCTACAATGAGCAGTTCTTC. Translation gives CASSRSGHSYNEQFF.

The V gene is TRBV19, the J gene TRBJ2-2, with 8 nucleotides matching TRBD1. This CDR3 is 17 amino acids long. Germline assignment: CDR1 LNHDA and CDR2 SQIVND (reference sequence). V trimming: 0 bases; J trimming: 7 bases; junction bases outside the gene matches: 10. In DNA, the CDR3 is TGTGCCAGTAGTATAGATCGTTTAGAACAGGGGGACGGGGAGCTGTTTTTT. It encodes CASSIDRLEQGDGELFF.

This clonotype occurred a few times. V and J are TRBV5-6 and TRBJ2-5; TRBD2 matches 8 bases. From germline, CDR1 is SGHDT and CDR2 YYEEEE. The V and J ends lost 1 base and 4 bases, in that order; junction bases with no gene match: 3. The length of the CDR3 is 14 residues. The CDR3 protein is CASSLWSGGETQYF. CDR3 sequence (DNA): TGTGCCAGCAGCTTGTGGAGCGGGGGAGAGACCCAGTACTTC.

The chain recombines TRBV6-5 with TRBJ1-1; D not certain. Per the germline V gene, CDR1 is MNHEY and CDR2 is SVGAGI. The CDR3 is 12 amino acids. Between the trimmed V and J ends, which lost 6 bases and 10 bases, there was a span of 15 bases. CDR3 amino acids: CASSPLSGRAFF. The CDR3 DNA is TGTGCCAGCAGCCCGCTCTCGGGCCGAGCTTTCTTT.

This clonotype came up a few times. V and J are TRBV19 and TRBJ2-7, with 7 bases identical to TRBD2. Germline V gene lookup returns CDR1 LNHDA and CDR2 SQIVND (reference sequence). V shed 5 bases, J shed 3 bases, and the junction held 7 bases outside the gene matches. The CDR3 covers 14 residues. The CDR3 nucleotides are TGTGCCAGTAGTGGGGGGGGGAGCCGCTACGAGCAGTACTTC. This gives the protein CASSGGGSRYEQYF.

This clonotype has only a few counts. The chain combines TRBV5-5 with TRBJ1-1; D is ambiguous. There are 11 residues in the CDR3. The V gene lost 0 bases and the J gene lost 7 bases, with 4 bases spanning the gap. CDR1 is SGHKS and CDR2 is YYEKEE in the germline V gene (reference sequence). CDR3 loop: CASSLGSEAFF. CDR3 sequence (DNA): TGTGCCAGCAGCTTGGGCAGTGAAGCTTTCTTT.

The chain has TRBV30 and TRBJ2-3; D is perhaps TRBD2 (6 bases). The germline CDR1 and CDR2 sequences are GTSNPN and SVGIG (reference sequence). This CDR3 contains 15 residues. The ends were cut back, 2 bases at V and 0 bases at J, with 12 bases in the middle. The chain's CDR3 is CAWSTLGGSTDTQYF. DNA for the CDR3: TGTGCCTGGAGTACCCTCGGGGGTAGCACAGATACGCAGTATTTT.

In this sample, this clonotype is medium-sized. V usage is TRBV29-1 and J usage is TRBJ1-2, with 7 bases lining up with TRBD1. The CDR3 runs to 11 residues. The germline V gene encodes CDR1 SQVTM and CDR2 ANQGSEA. With V trimmed by 7 bases and J by 4 bases, 3 bases remained unmatched. CDR3 coding DNA: TGCAGCGGGGGACAGACCTATGGCTACACCTTC. Translation gives CSGGQTYGYTF.

This clonotype appeared a few times. The chain employs TRBV6-5 and TRBJ2-1, with 10 nucleotides matching TRBD2. This CDR3 region has 13 residues. J gave up 4 bases and V 10 bases, and 4 bases lay outside the gene matches. In germline, CDR1 is MNHEY, CDR2 SVGAGI. In nucleotides, the CDR3 is TGTGCCATCAAGCGGGAGGGGTACAATGAGCAGTTCTTC. This translates into CAIKREGYNEQFF.

The gene calls are TRBV6-5 and TRBJ2-5; D is ambiguous. CDR3 length equals 15 residues. Germline CDR1 is MNHEY and CDR2 is SVGAGI. Trimming cost V 4 bases and J 5 bases, with 17 bases left between them. For the CDR3, the DNA is TGTGCCAGCAGTTCCCTCGGATGGGCCGGGGAGACCCAGTACTTC. This gives the protein CASSSLGWAGETQYF.

This clonotype was counted between two and nine times. The chain combines TRBV12-3 or TRBV12-4 with TRBJ2-3; no firm D call. Trimming cost V 8 bases and J 0 bases, with 9 bases left between them. The CDR3 spans 13 residues. CDR3 nucleotides: TGTGCCAGCCACTGGGAAAGCACAGATACGCAGTATTTT. As protein: CASHWESTDTQYF.

This chain joins TRBV18 and TRBJ2-1; tentative D call: TRBD1 (5 bases). Per the germline V gene, CDR1 is KGHSH and CDR2 is LQKENI. V dropped 3 bases and J dropped 7 bases, with 22 bases sitting between them. The CDR3 contains 17 residues. The CDR3 sequence is CASSPTIRVPNQNEQFF. As DNA, the CDR3 is TGTGCCAGCTCACCGACGATCAGGGTTCCCAACCAGAATGAGCAGTTCTTC.